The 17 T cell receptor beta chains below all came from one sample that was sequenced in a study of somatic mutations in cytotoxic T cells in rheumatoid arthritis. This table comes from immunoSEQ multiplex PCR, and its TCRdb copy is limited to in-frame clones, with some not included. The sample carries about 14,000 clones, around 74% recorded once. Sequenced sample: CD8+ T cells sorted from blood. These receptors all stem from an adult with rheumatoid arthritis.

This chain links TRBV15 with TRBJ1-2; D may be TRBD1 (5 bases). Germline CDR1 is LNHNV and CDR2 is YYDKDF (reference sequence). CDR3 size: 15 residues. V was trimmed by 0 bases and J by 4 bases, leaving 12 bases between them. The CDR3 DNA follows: TGTGCCACCAGCAGAGATCGAGGGGAAAGCTATGGCTACACCTTC. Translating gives CATSRDRGESYGYTF. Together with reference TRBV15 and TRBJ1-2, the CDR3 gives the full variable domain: DAMVIQNPRYQVTQFGKPVTLSCSQTLNHNVMYWYQQKSSQAPKLLFHYYDKDFNNEADTPDNFQSRRPNTSFCFLDIRSPGLGDTAMYLCATSRDRGESYGYTFGSGTRLTVV.

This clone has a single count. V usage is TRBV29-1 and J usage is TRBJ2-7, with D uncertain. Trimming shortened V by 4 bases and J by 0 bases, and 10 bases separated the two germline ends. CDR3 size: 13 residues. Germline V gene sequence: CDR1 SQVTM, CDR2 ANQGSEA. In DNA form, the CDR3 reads TGCAGCGTTGTGATCCGTCGCTCCTACGAGCAGTACTTC. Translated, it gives CSVVIRRSYEQYF.

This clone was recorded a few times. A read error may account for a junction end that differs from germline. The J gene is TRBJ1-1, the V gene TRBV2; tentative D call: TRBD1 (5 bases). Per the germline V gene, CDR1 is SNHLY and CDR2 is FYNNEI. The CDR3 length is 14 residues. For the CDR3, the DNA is TGTGCCAGCAGTGAAGCTTTGATGGGGCAGGGAGGGCTCTTT. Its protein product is CASSEALMGQGGLF.

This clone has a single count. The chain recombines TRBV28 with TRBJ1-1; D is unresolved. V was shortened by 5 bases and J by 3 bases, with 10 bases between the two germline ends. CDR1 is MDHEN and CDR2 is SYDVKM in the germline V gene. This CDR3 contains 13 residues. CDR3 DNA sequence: TGTGCCAGCAGTCTCCTTAGGTACACTGAAGCTTTCTTT. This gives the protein CASSLLRYTEAFF.

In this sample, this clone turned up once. The CDR3 DNA reads as TGTGCCAGCAGCCAAGGGGAGAACACTGAAGCTTTCTTT. Translated: CASSQGENTEAFF. The chain links TRBV14 to TRBJ1-1, with no clear D. The germline V gene encodes CDR1 SGHDN and CDR2 FVKESK. The CDR3 runs to 13 residues. V dropped 1 base and J dropped 1 base, with 4 bases sitting between them.

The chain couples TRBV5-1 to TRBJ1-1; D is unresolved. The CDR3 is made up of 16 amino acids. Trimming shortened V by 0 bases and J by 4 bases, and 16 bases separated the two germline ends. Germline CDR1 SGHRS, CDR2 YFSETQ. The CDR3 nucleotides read TGCGCCAGCAGCTTGGAGCCACCCCAGTTACGCACTGAAGCTTTCTTT. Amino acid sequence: CASSLEPPQLRTEAFF.

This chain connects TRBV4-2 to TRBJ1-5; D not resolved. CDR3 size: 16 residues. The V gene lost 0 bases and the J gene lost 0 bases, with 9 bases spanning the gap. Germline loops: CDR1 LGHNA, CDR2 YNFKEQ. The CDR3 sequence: CASSQDSQYSNQPQHF. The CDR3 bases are TGTGCCAGCAGCCAAGACAGTCAATATAGCAATCAGCCCCAGCATTTT.

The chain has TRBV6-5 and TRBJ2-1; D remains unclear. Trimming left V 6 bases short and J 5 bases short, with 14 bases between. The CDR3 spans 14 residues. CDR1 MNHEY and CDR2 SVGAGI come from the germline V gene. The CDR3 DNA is TGTGCCAGCAGAGATCAGTGGACCGACAATGAGCAGTTCTTC. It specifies CASRDQWTDNEQFF.

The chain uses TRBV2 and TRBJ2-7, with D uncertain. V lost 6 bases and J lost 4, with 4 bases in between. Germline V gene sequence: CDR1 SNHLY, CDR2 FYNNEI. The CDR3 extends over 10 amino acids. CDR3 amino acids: CASSFYEQYF. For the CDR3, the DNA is TGTGCCAGCAGCTTTTACGAGCAGTACTTC.

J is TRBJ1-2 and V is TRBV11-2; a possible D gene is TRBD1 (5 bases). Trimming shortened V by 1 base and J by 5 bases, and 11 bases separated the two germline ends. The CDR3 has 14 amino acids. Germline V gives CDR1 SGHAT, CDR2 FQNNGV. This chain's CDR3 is CASSLGGRIYGYTF. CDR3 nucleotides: TGTGCCAGCAGCTTAGGGGGACGGATATATGGCTACACCTTC.

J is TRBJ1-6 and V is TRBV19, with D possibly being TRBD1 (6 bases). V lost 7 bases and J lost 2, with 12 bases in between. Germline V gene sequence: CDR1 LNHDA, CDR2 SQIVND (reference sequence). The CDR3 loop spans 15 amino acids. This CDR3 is CASNEGVTYNSPLHF. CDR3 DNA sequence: TGTGCCAGTAACGAGGGGGTGACCTATAATTCACCCCTCCACTTT.

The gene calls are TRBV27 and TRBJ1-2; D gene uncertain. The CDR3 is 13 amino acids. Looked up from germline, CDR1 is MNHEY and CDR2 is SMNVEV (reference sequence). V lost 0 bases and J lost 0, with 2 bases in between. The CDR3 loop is CASSLSPNYGYTF. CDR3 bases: TGTGCCAGCAGTTTATCTCCTAACTATGGCTACACCTTC.

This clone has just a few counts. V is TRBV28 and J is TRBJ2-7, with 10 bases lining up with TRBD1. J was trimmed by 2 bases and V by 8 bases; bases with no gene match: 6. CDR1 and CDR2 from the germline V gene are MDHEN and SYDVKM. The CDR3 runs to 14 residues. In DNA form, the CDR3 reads TGTGCCAGCGGGTCTGGGACAGGGGCCTACGAGCAGTACGTC. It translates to CASGSGTGAYEQYV.

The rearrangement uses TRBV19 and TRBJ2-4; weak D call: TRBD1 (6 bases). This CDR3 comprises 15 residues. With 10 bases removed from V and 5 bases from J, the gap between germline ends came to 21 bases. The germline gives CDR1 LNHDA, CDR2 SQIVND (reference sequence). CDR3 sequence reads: CAKYPQGTQENIQYF. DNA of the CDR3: TGTGCCAAATACCCACAGGGTACGCAGGAAAACATTCAGTACTTC.

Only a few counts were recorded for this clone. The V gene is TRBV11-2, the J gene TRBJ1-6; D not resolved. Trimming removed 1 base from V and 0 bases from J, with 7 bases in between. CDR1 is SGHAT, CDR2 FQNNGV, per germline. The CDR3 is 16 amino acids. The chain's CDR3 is CASSLVRSSYNSPLHF. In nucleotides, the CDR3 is TGTGCCAGCAGCTTAGTACGGAGCTCCTATAATTCACCCCTCCACTTT.

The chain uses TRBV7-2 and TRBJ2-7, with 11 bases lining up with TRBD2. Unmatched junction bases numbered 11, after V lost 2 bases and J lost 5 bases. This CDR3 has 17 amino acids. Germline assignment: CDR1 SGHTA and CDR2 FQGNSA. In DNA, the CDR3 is TGTGCCAGCAGCTTAACTCATAGCGGGGGGGCACTCAACGAGCAGTACGTC. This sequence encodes CASSLTHSGGALNEQYV.

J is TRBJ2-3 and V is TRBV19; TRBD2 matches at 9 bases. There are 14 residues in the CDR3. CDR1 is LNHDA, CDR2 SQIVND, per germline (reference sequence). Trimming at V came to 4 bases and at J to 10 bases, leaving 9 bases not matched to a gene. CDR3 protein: CASSTSGTSQSQYF. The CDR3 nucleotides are TGTGCCAGTAGTACTTCCGGGACTAGCCAATCGCAGTATTTT.